This TCR beta chain was retrieved from a study of blood T cell repertoires in COVID-19. As for the study in general: There were acute and convalescent COVID-19 samples, and they came from the United States, Italy and Spain. The cDNA or gDNA used as material had been derived from T cells, B-cell-depleted T cells, or PBMCs.

Categorization into cohorts depended on clinical history that participants reported. Produced via immunoSEQ multiplex PCR; TCRdb's table is partial and in-frame only. The sample contains around 300,000 clones, around 89% of which appear only once. Sequenced: PBMCs or T cells enriched from blood (not recorded which). The clonotype comes from a woman between 18 and 30 years old who had recovered from COVID-19.

CDR3 amino acids: CASSPRGDSSYEQYF. CDR3 coding DNA: TGCGCCAGCAGCCCCCGAGGAGACAGCTCCTACGAGCAGTACTTC. The chain links TRBV5-1 to TRBJ2-7; possible D gene TRBD1, 5 bases. Germline V gene data show CDR1 as SGHRS and CDR2 as YFSETQ. V gave up 4 bases and J gave up 0 bases, with 14 bases separating them. The CDR3 contains 15 residues.